The following is a TCR beta chain sequence with its context. Antigen specificity is unknown. This record belongs to a study of radiotherapy plus CTLA-4 blockade in lung cancer. Whole-study findings and limits: TCR clones from tumors expanded in blood after radiotherapy plus ipilimumab.

Germline CDR1 ENHRY, CDR2 SYGVKD. The CDR3 runs 14 residues. Losses at the gene ends were 6 bases for V and 5 bases for J; bases not matched to a gene: 6. Libraries were prepared by immunoSEQ multiplex PCR; TCRdb keeps only in-frame clonotypes and omits some of them. Found here are approximately 100,000 clones, over 75% of them singletons; the top ten hold 2% to 3%. The sample was peripheral blood, taken from a patient treated with radiotherapy plus ipilimumab. This TCR was recovered from a human donor with non-small cell lung cancer that progressed on radiotherapy plus ipilimumab. Some clones in this sample may be carry-over from other donors' samples. This rearrangement joins TRBV10-3 to TRBJ1-4, with 7 bases fitting TRBD1. Here the CDR3 reads CAIRGTASNEKLFF. CDR3 DNA sequence: TGTGCCATCAGGGGGACAGCTTCGAATGAAAAACTGTTTTTT.